The rows below give T cell receptor beta chains drawn from one sample of a study of CD8 T cells in Susac syndrome. TCRdb reanalysed the immunoSEQ multiplex PCR reads using MiXCR and keeps one entry per CDR3 protein. The sample gives approximately 130,000 distinct CDR3 sequences, under 95% of which show up once; approximately 0.24% is in the top ten. Sequenced sample: CD8+ T cells from PBMCs. The origin of the receptors is a human donor with multiple sclerosis. Both conserved end residues are part of each CDR3. Each record gives: J gene, V gene, clone size, D gene, CDR3 protein, CDR3 DNA. A D gene is named only where the DNA matches it firmly. Size is omitted from some rows. Given values are once, few, many or a class for expanded clones.

>TRBJ2-1|TRBV3-1|.|TRBD2
CASSPEREGNEQFF
TGTGCCAGCAGCCCAGAGCGGGAGGGTAATGAGCAGTTCTTC
>TRBJ2-1|TRBV2|.|.
CAQNGDEGSNEQFF
TGTGCCCAGAATGGGGACGAGGGTAGCAATGAGCAGTTCTTC
>TRBJ2-5|TRBV9|.|.
CASSSPPLETQYF
TGTGCCAGCAGCTCCCCCCCCTTAGAGACCCAGTACTTC
>TRBJ2-7|TRBV5-1|.|TRBD1
CASSQQGQGYSYEQYF
TGCGCCAGCAGCCAGCAGGGACAGGGATACTCCTACGAGCAGTACTTC
>TRBJ2-3|TRBV14|.|.
CASSQGVDTQYF
TGTGCCAGCAGCCAAGGGGTGGATACGCAGTATTTT
>TRBJ1-4|TRBV11-2|.|.
CASSLGSGYAEKLFF
TGTGCCAGCAGCTTAGGGTCCGGGTATGCGGAAAAACTGTTTTTT
>TRBJ2-3|TRBV4-3|.|.
CASSQVLRIPSTDTQYF
TGCGCCAGCAGCCAAGTTCTCCGGATTCCTAGCACAGATACGCAGTATTTT
>TRBJ2-2|TRBV6-5|.|TRBD2
CASSYAGLAYSGNTGELFF
TGTGCCAGCAGTTACGCCGGACTAGCATATAGCGGGAACACCGGGGAGCTGTTTTTT
>TRBJ2-7|TRBV30|.|TRBD2
CAWRVSREVADHEQYF
TGTGCCTGGAGAGTATCCCGGGAGGTAGCGGACCACGAGCAGTACTTC
>TRBJ2-1|TRBV19|once|TRBD1
CASSMWTGGLNEQFF
TGTGCCAGTAGTATGTGGACAGGGGGCCTCAATGAGCAGTTCTTC
>TRBJ2-2|TRBV6-1|.|.
CASSGTGYNTGELFF
TGTGCCAGCAGTGGGACGGGGTATAACACCGGGGAGCTGTTTTTT
>TRBJ1-2|TRBV7-8|.|TRBD1
CASSQWTGDGYTF
TGTGCCAGCAGCCAATGGACAGGGGACGGCTACACCTTC
>TRBJ2-1|TRBV2|.|.
CASSVLNNEQFF
TGTGCCAGCAGTGTTCTTAACAATGAGCAGTTCTTC
>TRBJ2-3|TRBV3-1|once|.
CASSQVGGVSDTQYF
TGTGCCAGCAGCCAAGTTGGGGGTGTTTCAGATACGCAGTATTTT
>TRBJ2-5|TRBV7-6|.|.
CASSLGLAQETQYF
TGTGCCAGCAGCTTAGGGCTAGCGCAAGAGACCCAGTACTTC
>TRBJ2-7|TRBV28|.|TRBD1
CASSSRGTVRVYEQYF
TGTGCCAGCAGTTCAAGGGGGACAGTGAGGGTTTACGAGCAGTACTTC
>TRBJ2-1|TRBV5-1|.|TRBD1
CASSLDRVDEQFF
TGCGCCAGCAGCTTAGACAGGGTGGATGAGCAGTTCTTC
>TRBJ1-1|TRBV3-1|.|.
CASSPIHKNTEAFF
TGTGCCAGCAGCCCTATACACAAGAACACTGAAGCTTTCTTT
>TRBJ2-4|TRBV12-3/TRBV12-4|.|.
CASSLEEGNIQYF
TGTGCCAGCAGTTTAGAGGAGGGGAACATTCAGTACTTC
>TRBJ1-1|TRBV5-1|.|TRBD1
CASSLVGTGSFTEAFF
TGCGCCAGCAGCTTGGTCGGGACAGGGAGTTTCACTGAAGCTTTCTTT
>TRBJ2-7|TRBV5-1|.|TRBD2
CASSGGTTSYEQYF
TGCGCCAGCAGCGGCGGGACTACCTCCTACGAGCAGTACTTC
>TRBJ2-1|TRBV29-1|.|TRBD2
CSAVGGTSGTLSSYNEQFF
TGCAGCGCCGTCGGAGGGACTAGCGGGACCCTGAGCTCCTACAATGAGCAGTTCTTC
>TRBJ2-7|TRBV20-1|.|TRBD1
CSALGQGGGEQYF
TGCAGTGCGTTGGGACAGGGGGGTGGCGAGCAGTACTTC
>TRBJ2-3|TRBV7-8|.|TRBD1
CASSRAFGTATDTQYF
TGTGCCAGCAGCCGAGCCTTTGGGACAGCCACAGATACGCAGTATTTT
>TRBJ1-2|TRBV12-3/TRBV12-4|.|.
CASSFRGRANYGYTF
TGTGCCAGCAGTTTCCGGGGCCGGGCTAACTATGGCTACACCTTC
>TRBJ2-7|TRBV6-2/TRBV6-3|once|.
CASSYSKPGIEQYF
TGTGCCAGCAGTTACTCGAAACCGGGAATTGAGCAGTACTTC
>TRBJ1-1|TRBV27|.|.
CASSRLSLMNTEAFF
TGTGCCAGCAGTCGCCTCAGCCTCATGAACACTGAAGCTTTCTTT
>TRBJ1-1|TRBV7-3|few|TRBD1
CASSFGTGDTEAFF
TGTGCCAGCAGCTTCGGGACAGGCGACACTGAAGCTTTCTTT
>TRBJ2-4|TRBV5-6|.|TRBD1
CASSLWTGLTKNIQYF
TGTGCCAGCAGCCTGTGGACAGGCCTGACCAAAAACATTCAGTACTTC
>TRBJ2-1|TRBV5-1|.|.
CASSPPGGGNEQFF
TGCGCCAGCAGCCCCCCCGGGGGAGGCAATGAGCAGTTCTTC
>TRBJ1-1|TRBV29-1|.|TRBD1
CSVEGAGGTEAFF
TGCAGCGTTGAAGGTGCAGGGGGGACTGAAGCTTTCTTT
>TRBJ1-2|TRBV29-1|.|.
CSVPVGVGYTF
TGCAGCGTTCCGGTCGGGGTTGGCTACACCTTC
>TRBJ2-1|TRBV19|.|.
CASSTRIAYNEQFF
TGTGCCAGTAGTACGAGGATAGCCTACAATGAGCAGTTCTTC
>TRBJ1-5|TRBV7-6|once|.
CASSPKANQPQHF
TGTGCCAGCAGCCCTAAGGCTAATCAGCCCCAGCATTTT
>TRBJ1-1|TRBV2|.|.
CASAQGLRTEAFF
TGTGCCAGCGCCCAGGGTTTAAGAACTGAAGCTTTCTTT
>TRBJ1-4|TRBV12-3/TRBV12-4|.|TRBD1
CASTHQTGGEEKLFF
TGTGCCAGCACCCACCAGACAGGGGGTGAAGAAAAACTGTTTTTT
>TRBJ2-5|TRBV2|.|.
CASSEGLGETQYF
TGTGCCAGCAGTGAAGGACTGGGGGAGACCCAGTACTTC
>TRBJ2-7|TRBV11-2|.|.
CASSLGNYYEQYF
TGTGCCAGCAGCTTAGGTAACTACTACGAGCAGTACTTC
>TRBJ1-1|TRBV20-1|.|TRBD1
CSAYNRGLNTEAFF
TGCAGTGCTTATAACAGGGGACTAAACACTGAAGCTTTCTTT
>TRBJ2-7|TRBV11-2|.|.
CASSLDRIEQYF
TGTGCCAGCAGCTTAGATCGAATAGAGCAGTACTTC
>TRBJ2-1|TRBV29-1|.|.
CSVDGGREQFF
TGCAGCGTTGATGGGGGGAGGGAGCAGTTCTTC
>TRBJ2-7|TRBV18|.|.
CASSQESSYEQYF
TGTGCCAGCTCACAAGAGAGCTCCTACGAGCAGTACTTC
>TRBJ1-1|TRBV29-1|.|.
CSVVRGYVVNTEAFF
TGCAGCGTTGTTCGTGGGTATGTGGTGAACACTGAAGCTTTCTTT
>TRBJ1-2|TRBV3-1|.|.
CASSHLESNYGYTF
TGTGCCAGCAGCCACCTCGAGTCTAACTATGGCTACACCTTC
>TRBJ2-1|TRBV6-5|.|TRBD2
CASSQTSGINNEQFF
TGTGCCAGCAGCCAGACTAGCGGCATCAACAATGAGCAGTTCTTC
>TRBJ2-7|TRBV3-1|few|TRBD2
CASSHATGGHYEQYF
TGTGCCAGCAGCCACGCGACGGGAGGCCACTACGAGCAGTACTTC
>TRBJ1-1|TRBV30|once|.
CAWSLLPTEAFF
TGTGCCTGGAGTTTACTTCCCACTGAAGCTTTCTTT
>TRBJ2-2|TRBV12-3/TRBV12-4|.|.
CASSPGTGGELFF
TGTGCCAGCAGTCCGGGGACGGGCGGGGAGCTGTTTTTT
>TRBJ2-7|TRBV30|.|.
CAWGGWYEQYF
TGTGCCTGGGGGGGTTGGTACGAGCAGTACTTC
>TRBJ2-1|TRBV7-9|.|TRBD2
CASLSTSVLYNEQFF
TGTGCCAGCTTAAGTACTAGCGTGTTGTACAATGAGCAGTTCTTC
>TRBJ2-7|TRBV5-6|.|.
CASSLGLQPYEQYF
TGTGCCAGCAGCTTGGGGTTGCAGCCCTACGAGCAGTACTTC
>TRBJ1-1|TRBV7-9|.|.
CASSSPGPAMNTEAFF
TGTGCCAGCAGCTCTCCGGGGCCTGCCATGAACACTGAAGCTTTCTTT
>TRBJ1-1|TRBV4-1|.|.
CASSHLSTVDTEAFF
TGCGCCAGCAGCCACCTATCGACAGTGGACACTGAAGCTTTCTTT
>TRBJ2-2|TRBV30|.|.
CAWDTAGTGELFF
TGTGCCTGGGACACGGCAGGCACCGGGGAGCTGTTTTTT
>TRBJ2-1|TRBV12-3/TRBV12-4|.|TRBD2
CASSATSGSRNEQFF
TGTGCCAGCAGTGCGACTAGCGGGAGCCGCAATGAGCAGTTCTTC
>TRBJ2-7|TRBV27|few|TRBD1
CASSSTGMIYEQYF
TGTGCCAGCAGTTCGACAGGGATGATCTACGAGCAGTACTTC
>TRBJ2-3|TRBV12-3/TRBV12-4|.|.
CASSLQGNTDTQYF
TGTGCCAGCAGCTTACAGGGAAACACAGATACGCAGTATTTT
>TRBJ2-3|TRBV7-3|.|TRBD2
CASSAGLAGGTDTQYF
TGTGCCAGCAGCGCCGGACTAGCGGGGGGCACAGATACGCAGTATTTT
>TRBJ1-1|TRBV29-1|.|.
CSVPSGTEAFF
TGCAGCGTTCCCTCTGGAACTGAAGCTTTCTTT